The rows below give T cell receptor beta chains drawn from one sample of a study of type 1 and type 2 diabetes patients. TCRdb reanalysed the multiplex PCR reads using MiXCR and keeps one entry per CDR3 protein. This sample carries 280,000 or so distinct CDR3 sequences, roughly 48% of them seen once, and the ten largest clones take roughly 15%. The sample consisted of peripheral blood mononuclear cells (PBMCs). The receptors were sampled from a man between 18 and 29 years old with type 2 diabetes. Each CDR3 is given with its conserved first and last residue. Each record gives: D gene, clone size, V gene, J gene, CDR3 DNA, CDR3 protein. The D gene is left open where the match is weak. Size tells how often a clone was seen (once, few, many) or the class of an expanded clone, and some rows leave it out.

NA	NA	TRBV12-3/TRBV12-4	TRBJ2-5	TGTGCCAGCAGTACAGGGTCGGGGGAGACCCAGTACTTC	CASSTGSGETQYF
TRBD1	NA	TRBV29-1	TRBJ2-7	TGCAGCGTTGGAGGGGGCGTCGTTCTACCGACTTACGAGCAGTACTTC	CSVGGGVVLPTYEQYF
NA	NA	TRBV29-1	TRBJ1-1	TGCAGCGTTGAGCACCAGGGAGTTTTCTTT	CSVEHQGVFF
NA	NA	TRBV12-3/TRBV12-4	TRBJ1-5	TGTGCCAGCAGTTTTGGCAGAGACAATCAGCCCCAGCATTTT	CASSFGRDNQPQHF
NA	few	TRBV6-5	TRBJ2-3	TGTGCCAGCAGTTACTCGTCTAGCACAGATACGCAGTATTTT	CASSYSSSTDTQYF
NA	few	TRBV25-1	TRBJ2-5	TGTGCCAGCAAAAATCGGGAGACCCAGTACTTC	CASKNRETQYF
NA	many	TRBV7-2	TRBJ1-1	TGTGCCAGCAGCTATGGAATGAACACTGAAGCTTTCTTT	CASSYGMNTEAFF
NA	NA	TRBV19	TRBJ1-1	TGTGCCAGTAGTATCTCCAACTCGAGGACTGAAGCTTTCTTT	CASSISNSRTEAFF
TRBD1	NA	TRBV6-5	TRBJ1-4	TGTGCCAGCACCTCCGGGACAGGGACTGAAAAACTGTTTTTT	CASTSGTGTEKLFF
NA	NA	TRBV18	TRBJ2-5	TGTGCCAGCTCACCAGAGGGTAGGAGGCAAGAGACCCAGTACTTC	CASSPEGRRQETQYF
NA	few	TRBV7-8	TRBJ2-2	TGTGCCAGCAGCTTAGCGCGGGCAGAGGTTCCGGTCGGGGAGCTGTTTTTT	CASSLARAEVPVGELFF
TRBD2	NA	TRBV30	TRBJ2-1	TGTGCCTGGAGGGGAACTAGCGGGAGGAGGGATGAGCAGTTCTTC	CAWRGTSGRRDEQFF
TRBD1	NA	TRBV11-2	TRBJ2-2	TGTGCCAGCAGCCCAGGGACAGGGGCCGGGGAGCTGTTTTTT	CASSPGTGAGELFF
NA	NA	TRBV19	TRBJ1-1	TGTGCCAGTAGGTGGGGGATGAACACTGAAGCTTTCTTT	CASRWGMNTEAFF
TRBD2	few	TRBV28	TRBJ2-4	TGTGCCAGCAGTTTTGGGACTAGCTCCAAAAACATTCAGTACTTC	CASSFGTSSKNIQYF
TRBD2	NA	TRBV11-3	TRBJ2-1	TGTGCCAGCAGCTTGGGGGGACTACTAAGAGAGCAGTTCTTC	CASSLGGLLREQFF
NA	NA	TRBV5-1	TRBJ2-3	TGTGCCAGCACCGGACCGGGAGTTACAGATACGCAGTATTTT	CASTGPGVTDTQYF
NA	NA	TRBV2	TRBJ2-7	TGTGCCAGCAGTGTAGACCTCTACGAGCAGTACTTC	CASSVDLYEQYF
NA	once	TRBV10-3	TRBJ1-2	TGTGCCATCAGTGACAGGGCTTATGGCTACACCTTC	CAISDRAYGYTF
NA	few	TRBV29-1	TRBJ1-1	TGCAGCGTTCCCGGAAACACTGAAGCTTTCTTT	CSVPGNTEAFF
NA	few	TRBV30	TRBJ2-3	TGTGCCTGGAGTACGGGGACAGATACGCAGTATTTT	CAWSTGTDTQYF
NA	few	TRBV29-1	TRBJ1-1	TGCAGCGTTGTGGTAATGAACACTGAAGCTTTCTTT	CSVVVMNTEAFF
TRBD1	few	TRBV12-3/TRBV12-4	TRBJ2-1	TGTGCCAGCAGGGGGACCGGACAGGTCTACAATGAGCAGTTCTTC	CASRGTGQVYNEQFF
TRBD2	NA	TRBV7-3	TRBJ2-3	TGTGCCAGCAGCCCCACAGCGGGGGGTGCAGATACGCAGTATTTT	CASSPTAGGADTQYF
NA	NA	TRBV2	TRBJ2-1	TGTGCCAGCAGAGTGTCCGCGGGATCCTACAATGAGCAGTTCTTC	CASRVSAGSYNEQFF
TRBD2	NA	TRBV5-1	TRBJ2-7	TGCGCCAGCAGCTTGGCCGGCCTAGCGGGAGCTGACTACGAGCAGTACTTC	CASSLAGLAGADYEQYF
NA	few	TRBV7-3	TRBJ2-2	TGTGCCAGCTCCGGCAGGGCGAACACCGGGGAGCTGTTTTTT	CASSGRANTGELFF
NA	NA	TRBV27	TRBJ1-6	TGTGCCAGCAGTTTATACTCCGTGGGGAATTCACCCCTCCACTTT	CASSLYSVGNSPLHF
NA	many	TRBV2	TRBJ2-7	TGTGCCAGCAGTGACCTGGTACAACTAAACAACGAGCAGTACTTC	CASSDLVQLNNEQYF
NA	NA	TRBV4-2	TRBJ1-6	TGTGCCAGCAGCCAAGAGGTAGGACAGAATAATTCACCCCTCCACTTT	CASSQEVGQNNSPLHF
TRBD2	once	TRBV7-7	TRBJ2-5	TGTGCCAGCAGCTCGCCTAGCGGGTCCCAGTACTTC	CASSSPSGSQYF
NA	NA	TRBV14	TRBJ2-3	TGTGCCAGCAGCCAAGTTTCTGGGTGGAGAGATACGCAGTATTTT	CASSQVSGWRDTQYF
TRBD2	NA	TRBV9	TRBJ2-2	TGTGCCAGCAGCGTCTTAACGGGAGGAACCGGGGAGCTGTTTTTT	CASSVLTGGTGELFF
NA	NA	TRBV20-1	TRBJ1-5	TGCAGTGCTGGCCCTGTGGACTCGACGCGGCCCCAGCATTTT	CSAGPVDSTRPQHF
NA	many	TRBV7-8	TRBJ1-6	TGTGCCAGCAGCTTAAGAGATTCACCCCTCCACTTT	CASSLRDSPLHF
NA	few	TRBV20-1	TRBJ2-5	TGCAGTGCTAACACGAGTGACCAGTACTTC	CSANTSDQYF
TRBD2	NA	TRBV12-3/TRBV12-4	TRBJ2-2	TGTGCCAGCAGCCCCGGGACTAGCGGCGGGGAGCTGTTTTTT	CASSPGTSGGELFF
NA	NA	TRBV6-6	TRBJ1-1	TGTGCCAGCATGAGGAGGGTGGACACTGAAGCTTTCTTT	CASMRRVDTEAFF
NA	many	TRBV15	TRBJ1-2	TGTGCCACCAGCAGAGAACATCCAGCTAACTATGGCTACACCTTC	CATSREHPANYGYTF
TRBD2	NA	TRBV6-2/TRBV6-3	TRBJ2-2	TGTGCCAGCAGACTCCGGACTAGCGGGGGGCTGAACACCGGGGAGCTGTTTTTT	CASRLRTSGGLNTGELFF
NA	few	TRBV7-8	TRBJ1-3	TGTGCCAGCAGCTTAGTTGGGGCCAGCCCCAGCTCTGGAAACACCATATATTTT	CASSLVGASPSSGNTIYF
NA	few	TRBV20-1	TRBJ1-2	TGCAGTGCTCCCGGCAGACCTAACTATGGCTACACCTTC	CSAPGRPNYGYTF
NA	many	TRBV15	TRBJ1-2	TGTGCCACCAGCAGAGACCCTCAAGCTAACTATGGCTACACCTTC	CATSRDPQANYGYTF
NA	few	TRBV11-2	TRBJ1-6	TGTGCCAGCAGCTTAGTGTTAAATCGGGACTCACCCCTCCACTTT	CASSLVLNRDSPLHF
NA	many	TRBV15	TRBJ2-1	TGTGCCACCAGCAGAGCAGCGGAGAACAATGAGCAGTTCTTC	CATSRAAENNEQFF
NA	NA	TRBV6-6	TRBJ2-3	TGTGCCAGCTCCAGTCTGTCAGATACGCAGTATTTT	CASSSLSDTQYF
NA	few	TRBV7-2	TRBJ1-1	TGTGCCAGCAGCTTAGCCGCAGGGTTCACTGAAGCTTTCTTT	CASSLAAGFTEAFF
TRBD1	NA	TRBV2	TRBJ2-7	TGTGCCAGCAGCGGACAGGGCGAGTCCTACGAGCAGTACTTC	CASSGQGESYEQYF
TRBD1	few	TRBV5-1	TRBJ2-5	TGCGCCAGCAGCTTACGTCCGGGACAGGGCCGTCAAGAGACCCAGTACTTC	CASSLRPGQGRQETQYF
NA	NA	TRBV7-9	TRBJ2-7	TGTGCCAGCAACCCCGGGACGGATTCTTTGGAGCAGTACTTC	CASNPGTDSLEQYF
NA	NA	TRBV6-1	TRBJ2-7	TGTGCCAGCAGTGAAACGGTCTCCTACGAGCAGTACTTC	CASSETVSYEQYF
TRBD1	NA	TRBV7-2	TRBJ2-2	TGTGCCAGCAGCTTAGTACAGGGGGCCACCGGGGAGCCGTTTTTT	CASSLVQGATGEPFF
NA	NA	TRBV2	TRBJ2-2	TGTGCCAGCAAGCCTGCAGGGTTGCTGGGGGAGCTGTTTTTT	CASKPAGLLGELFF